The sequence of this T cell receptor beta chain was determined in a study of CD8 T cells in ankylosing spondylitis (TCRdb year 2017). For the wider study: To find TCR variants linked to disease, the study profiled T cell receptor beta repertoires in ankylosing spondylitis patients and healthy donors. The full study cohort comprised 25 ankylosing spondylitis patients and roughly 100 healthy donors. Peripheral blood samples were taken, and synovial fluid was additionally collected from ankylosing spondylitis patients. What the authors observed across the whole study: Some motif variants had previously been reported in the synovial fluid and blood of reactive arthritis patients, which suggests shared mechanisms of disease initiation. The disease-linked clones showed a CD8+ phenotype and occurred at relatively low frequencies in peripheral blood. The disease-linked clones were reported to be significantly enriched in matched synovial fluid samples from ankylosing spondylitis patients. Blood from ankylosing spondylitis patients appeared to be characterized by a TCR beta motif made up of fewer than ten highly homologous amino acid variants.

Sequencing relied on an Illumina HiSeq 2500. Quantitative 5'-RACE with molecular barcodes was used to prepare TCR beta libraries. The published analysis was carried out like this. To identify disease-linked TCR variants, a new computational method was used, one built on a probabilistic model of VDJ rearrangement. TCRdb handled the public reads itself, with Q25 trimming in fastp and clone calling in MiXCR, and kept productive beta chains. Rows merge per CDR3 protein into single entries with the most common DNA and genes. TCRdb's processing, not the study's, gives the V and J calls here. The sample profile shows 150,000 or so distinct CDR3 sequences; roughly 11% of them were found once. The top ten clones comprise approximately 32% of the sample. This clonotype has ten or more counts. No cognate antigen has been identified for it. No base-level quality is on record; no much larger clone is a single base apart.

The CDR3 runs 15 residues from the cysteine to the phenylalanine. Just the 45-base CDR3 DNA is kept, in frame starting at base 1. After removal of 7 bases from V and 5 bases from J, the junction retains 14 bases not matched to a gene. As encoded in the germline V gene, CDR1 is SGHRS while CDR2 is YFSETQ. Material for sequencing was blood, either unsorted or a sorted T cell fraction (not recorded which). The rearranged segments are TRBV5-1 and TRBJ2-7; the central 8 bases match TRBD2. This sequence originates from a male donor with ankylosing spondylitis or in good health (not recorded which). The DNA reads TGCGCCAGCGGTCACGGAAGCGGGAGAAGCGACGAGCAGTACTTC. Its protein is CASGHGSGRSDEQYF. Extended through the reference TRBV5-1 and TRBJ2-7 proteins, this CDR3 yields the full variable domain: KAGVTQTPRYLIKTRGQQVTLSCSPISGHRSVSWYQQTPGQGLQFLFEYFSETQRNKGNFPGRFSGRQFSNSRSEMNVSTLELGDSALYLCASGHGSGRSDEQYFGPGTRLTVT.